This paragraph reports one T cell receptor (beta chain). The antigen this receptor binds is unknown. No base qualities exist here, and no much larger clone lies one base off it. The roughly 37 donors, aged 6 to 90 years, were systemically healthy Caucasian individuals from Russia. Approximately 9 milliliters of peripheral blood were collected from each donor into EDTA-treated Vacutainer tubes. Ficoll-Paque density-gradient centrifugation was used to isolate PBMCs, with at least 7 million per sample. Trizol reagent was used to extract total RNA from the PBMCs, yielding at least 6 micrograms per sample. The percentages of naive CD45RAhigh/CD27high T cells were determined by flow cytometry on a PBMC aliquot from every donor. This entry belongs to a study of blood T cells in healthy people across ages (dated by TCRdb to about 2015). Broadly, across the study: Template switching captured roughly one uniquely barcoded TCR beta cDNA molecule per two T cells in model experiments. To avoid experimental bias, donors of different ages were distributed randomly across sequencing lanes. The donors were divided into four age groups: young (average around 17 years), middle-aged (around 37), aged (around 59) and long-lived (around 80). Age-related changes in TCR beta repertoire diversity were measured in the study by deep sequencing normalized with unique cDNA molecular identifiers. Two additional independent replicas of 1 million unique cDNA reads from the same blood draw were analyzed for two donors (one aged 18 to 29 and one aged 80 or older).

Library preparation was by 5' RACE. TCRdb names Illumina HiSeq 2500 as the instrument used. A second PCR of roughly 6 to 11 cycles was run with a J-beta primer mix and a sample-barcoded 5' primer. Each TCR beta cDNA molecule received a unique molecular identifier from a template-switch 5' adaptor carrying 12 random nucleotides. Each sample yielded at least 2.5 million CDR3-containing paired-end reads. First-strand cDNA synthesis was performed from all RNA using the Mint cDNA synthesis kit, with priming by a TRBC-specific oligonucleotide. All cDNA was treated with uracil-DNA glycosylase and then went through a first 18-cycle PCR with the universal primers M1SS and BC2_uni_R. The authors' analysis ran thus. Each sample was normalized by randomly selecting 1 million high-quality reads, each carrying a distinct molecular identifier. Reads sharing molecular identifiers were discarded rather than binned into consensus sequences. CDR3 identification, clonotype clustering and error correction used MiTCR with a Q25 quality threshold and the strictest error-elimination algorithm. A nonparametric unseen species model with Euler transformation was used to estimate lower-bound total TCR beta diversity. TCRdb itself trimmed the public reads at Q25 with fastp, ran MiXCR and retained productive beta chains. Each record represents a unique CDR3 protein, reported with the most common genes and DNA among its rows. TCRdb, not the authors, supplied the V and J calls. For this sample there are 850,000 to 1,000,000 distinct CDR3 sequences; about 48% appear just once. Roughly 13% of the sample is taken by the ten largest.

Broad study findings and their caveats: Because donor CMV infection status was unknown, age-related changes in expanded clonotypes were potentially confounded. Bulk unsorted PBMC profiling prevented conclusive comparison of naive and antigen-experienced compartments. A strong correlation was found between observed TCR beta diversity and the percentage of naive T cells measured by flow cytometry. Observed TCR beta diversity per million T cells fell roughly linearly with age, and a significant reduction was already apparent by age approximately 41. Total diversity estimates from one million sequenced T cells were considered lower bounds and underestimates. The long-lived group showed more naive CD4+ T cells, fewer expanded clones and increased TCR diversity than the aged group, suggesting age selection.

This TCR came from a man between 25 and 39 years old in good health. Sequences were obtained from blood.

The CDR3 region: CASSPALAGLQFF. The nucleotides read TGTGCCAGCAGCCCGGCCCTAGCGGGACTTCAGTTCTTC. The chain was built from TRBV3-1 and TRBJ2-1; a stretch of 9 junction bases matches TRBD2. The CDR3 spans 13 residues, from the cysteine through the phenylalanine. Left in the record is the CDR3 DNA by itself, 39 bases read in frame from the first base. Reading the germline V gene (reference sequence) gives CDR1 LGHDT and CDR2 YNNKEL. Trimmed from V: 4 bases; trimmed from J: 13 bases; junction bases lacking a gene match: 8.